The present T cell receptor (beta chain) was sequenced within a study of blood T cell repertoires in COVID-19. Looking at the study overall: In each case, the material was cDNA or gDNA derived from T cells, B-cell-depleted T cells, or PBMCs.

Data came from immunoSEQ multiplex PCR; TCRdb stores just in-frame clones and leaves some out. The data show 250,000 to 300,000 clones, approximately 83% seen once. From germline, CDR1 is MNHEY and CDR2 SMNVEV (reference sequence). The length of the CDR3 is 13 residues. Trimming removed 3 bases from V and 8 bases from J, with 8 bases in between. The sample consisted of PBMCs or T cells enriched from blood (not recorded which). The receptor was derived from a woman aged 45 to 65 who had recovered from COVID-19. This chain uses TRBV27 with TRBJ1-6; D may be TRBD1 (6 bases). DNA of the CDR3: TGTGCCAGCAGTTTGAACAGGGATTCACCCCTCCACTTT. Its translation: CASSLNRDSPLHF.